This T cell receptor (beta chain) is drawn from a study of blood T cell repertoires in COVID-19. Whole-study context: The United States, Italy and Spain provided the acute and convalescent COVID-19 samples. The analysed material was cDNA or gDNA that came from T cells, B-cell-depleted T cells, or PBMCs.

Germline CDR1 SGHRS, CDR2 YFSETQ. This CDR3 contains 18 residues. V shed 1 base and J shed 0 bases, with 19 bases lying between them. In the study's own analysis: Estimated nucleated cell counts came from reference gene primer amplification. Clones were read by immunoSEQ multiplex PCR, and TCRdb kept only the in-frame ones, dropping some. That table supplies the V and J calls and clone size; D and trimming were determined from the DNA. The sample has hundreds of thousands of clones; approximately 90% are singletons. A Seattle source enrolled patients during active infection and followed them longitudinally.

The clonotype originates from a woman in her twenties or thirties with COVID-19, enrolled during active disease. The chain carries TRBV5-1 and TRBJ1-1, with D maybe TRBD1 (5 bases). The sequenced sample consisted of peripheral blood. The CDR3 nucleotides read TGCGCCAGCAGCTTGTTGGGGTTGTTGGGGCAGATGAACACTGAAGCTTTCTTT. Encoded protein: CASSLLGLLGQMNTEAFF.